One and the same sample provided the 28 T cell receptor beta chains below, sequenced in a study of post-analysis software for immune sequencing data. cDNA libraries for TCR beta contained unique molecular identifiers. TCRdb fed the PCR reads into MiXCR, producing one record per CDR3 protein. The data show some 700,000 distinct CDR3 sequences, approximately 60% seen once. Their target antigens are unknown. The study's findings and limits: Relative to controls, patients had a few TRBV segments at higher frequency, with TRBV5-6, TRBV5-1 and TRBV20-1 among these.

Specimen: blood. The receptor set was obtained from a girl aged 2 to 9 with multiple sclerosis.

This chain joins TRBV12-3 or TRBV12-4 and TRBJ2-4; D is perhaps TRBD1 (6 bases). V dropped 9 bases and J dropped 0 bases, with 27 bases sitting between them. This CDR3 comprises 19 residues. The CDR3 nucleotides are TGTGCCAGTAGTCCGTACCGTCGGACAGTTCCCTTAGCCAAAAACATTCAGTACTTC. It encodes CASSPYRRTVPLAKNIQYF.

The rearrangement uses TRBV6-2 or TRBV6-3 and TRBJ1-5; D ambiguous. CDR1 is MNHEY and CDR2 is SVGEGT in the germline V gene. This CDR3 has 14 amino acids. V lost 2 bases and J lost 2, with 7 bases in between. The CDR3 sequence is CASSYTDRNQPQHF. The CDR3 DNA follows: TGTGCCAGCAGTTACACAGACCGCAATCAGCCCCAGCATTTT.

The rearrangement uses TRBV6-6 and TRBJ2-5; the D gene could be TRBD1 or TRBD2 (6 bases each). CDR3 length: 16 residues. V was pared by 2 bases and J by 5 bases, with 18 bases between. Germline CDR1 and CDR2: MNHNY and SVGAGI (reference sequence). CDR3 in DNA: TGTGCCAGCAGTTACGAAGCGGAGGGGGTTCAGGAGACCCAGTACTTC. This gives the protein CASSYEAEGVQETQYF.

The V gene is TRBV5-1, the J gene TRBJ2-1; 9 nucleotides line up with TRBD2. This CDR3 contains 16 residues. Germline lookup yields CDR1 SGHRS and CDR2 YFSETQ. V dropped 4 bases and J dropped 7; count of bases not matched to a gene: 12. The CDR3 sequence is CASSEILAGAGNEQFF. CDR3 in DNA: TGCGCCAGCAGCGAAATTTTAGCGGGAGCGGGGAATGAGCAGTTCTTC.

This sequence joins TRBV7-2 and TRBJ2-3, with D perhaps TRBD2 (6 bases). The V end was cut by 6 bases, the J end by 0 bases, with 13 bases between. The germline CDR1 and CDR2 sequences are SGHTA and FQGNSA. CDR3 length equals 15 residues. The CDR3 spells CASSRAGSSTDTQYF. Here the CDR3 DNA reads TGTGCCAGCAGTCGGGCGGGGTCTAGCACAGATACGCAGTATTTT.

This sequence joins TRBV4-3 and TRBJ2-3, with D possibly being TRBD1 or TRBD2 (6 bases each). V was clipped by 1 base and J by 2 bases, with 16 bases between them. The length of the CDR3 is 17 residues. CDR1 and CDR2 from the germline V gene are LGHNA and YSLEER. The CDR3 sequence: CASSQGERGPNTDTQYF. Written as DNA, the CDR3 is TGCGCCAGCAGCCAAGGTGAACGGGGGCCGAACACAGATACGCAGTATTTT.

The chain couples TRBV2 to TRBJ2-3; D possibly corresponds to TRBD1 (5 bases). The CDR3 length is 15 residues. V lost 6 bases and J lost 2, with 15 bases in between. The germline V gene has CDR1 SNHLY and CDR2 FYNNEI. The CDR3 protein is CASRDSYLLTDTQYF. CDR3 in DNA: TGTGCCAGCAGAGACAGCTACCTCCTCACAGATACGCAGTATTTT.

The chain is built from TRBV7-9 and TRBJ2-5; the D gene could be TRBD1 or TRBD2 (6 bases each). V gave up 1 base and J gave up 13 bases, with 16 bases separating them. Germline V CDR1 and CDR2: SEHNR, FQNEAQ (reference sequence). The CDR3 extends over 13 amino acids. The CDR3 reads CASSLDPGAEGYF. In DNA form, the CDR3 reads TGTGCCAGCAGCTTAGATCCGGGGGCGGAGGGGTACTTC.

This rearrangement joins TRBV3-1 to TRBJ2-1; 9 bases agree with TRBD2. Germline V gene sequence: CDR1 LGHDT, CDR2 YNNKEL (reference sequence). The V and J ends lost 0 bases and 4 bases, in that order; junction bases with no gene match: 10. The CDR3 runs to 18 residues. This CDR3 reads CASSQDPWGLARYNEQFF. The CDR3 DNA is TGTGCCAGCAGCCAAGATCCCTGGGGACTAGCCAGATACAATGAGCAGTTCTTC.

The chain joins TRBV9 to TRBJ2-6; 12 positions match TRBD1. CDR3 length equals 18 residues. Per germline, CDR1 SGDLS and CDR2 YYNGEE. The V segment lost 2 bases and the J segment 1 base; nucleotides outside the gene matches: 4. The CDR3 loop reads CASSVGTGGGSGANVLTF. CDR3 nucleotides: TGTGCCAGCAGCGTTGGGACAGGGGGCGGTTCTGGGGCCAACGTCCTGACTTTC. Full variable domain (outside the CDR3, taken from reference TRBV9 and TRBJ2-6): DSGVTQTPKHLITATGQRVTLRCSPRSGDLSVYWYQQSLDQGLQFLIQYYNGEERAKGNILERFSAQQFPDLHSELNLSSLELGDSALYFCASSVGTGGGSGANVLTFGAGSRLTVL.

The V call is TRBV5-1, the J call TRBJ1-2, with 9 bases lining up with TRBD1. CDR3 size: 14 residues. The V and J ends lost 4 bases and 5 bases, in that order; junction bases with no gene match: 6. CDR1 is SGHRS and CDR2 is YFSETQ in the germline V gene. The CDR3 is CASSLPGTGYGYTF. CDR3 nucleotides: TGCGCCAGCAGCCTACCTGGGACAGGGTATGGCTACACCTTC.

The CDR3 loop is CSAGAASGERGSFQYF. Here the CDR3 DNA reads TGCAGTGCCGGAGCCGCCTCAGGGGAGAGGGGGTCCTTTCAGTACTTC. This sequence joins TRBV20-1 and TRBJ2-4; D possibly corresponds to TRBD1 (6 bases). The germline CDR1 and CDR2 sequences are DFQATT and SNEGSKA (reference sequence). Trimming pared 6 bases from V and 11 bases from J, leaving 29 bases between. The CDR3 consists of 16 residues.

In this sample, this clonotype turned up a few times. The gene calls are TRBV12-3 or TRBV12-4 and TRBJ1-2; D unresolved. The CDR3 contains 12 residues. Trimming shortened V by 3 bases and J by 5 bases, and 7 bases separated the two germline ends. CDR3 region: CASSFREYGYTF. CDR3 in DNA: TGTGCCAGCAGTTTCCGAGAGTATGGCTACACCTTC.

The genes are TRBV7-2 and TRBJ2-1; D is possibly TRBD2 (6 bases). The CDR3 spans 15 residues. V shed 5 bases and J shed 2 bases, with 13 bases lying between them. Germline V lookup: CDR1 SGHTA, CDR2 FQGNSA. As DNA, the CDR3 is TGTGCCAGCAGCCTACTAGCTCTCCCCTACAATGAGCAGTTCTTC. The encoded protein is CASSLLALPYNEQFF. The variable domain in full, with the rest retrieved from reference TRBV7-2 and TRBJ2-1, is GAGVSQSPSNKVTEKGKDVELRCDPISGHTALYWYRQSLGQGLEFLIYFQGNSAPDKSGLPSDRFSAERTGGSVSTLTIQRTQQEDSAVYLCASSLLALPYNEQFFGPGTRLTVL.

This clonotype turned up a few times. The CDR3: CASSWAGGQETQYF. For the CDR3, the DNA is TGTGCCAGCAGCTGGGCGGGGGGGCAAGAGACCCAGTACTTC. This chain joins TRBV7-2 and TRBJ2-5; 9 bases match TRBD2. The length of the CDR3 is 14 residues. Germline loops: CDR1 SGHTA, CDR2 FQGNSA. Trimming removed 4 bases from V and 2 bases from J; junction bases left unmatched: 2.

The chain couples TRBV29-1 to TRBJ2-3, with 9 positions matching TRBD1. Per germline, CDR1 SQVTM and CDR2 ANQGSEA. The ends lost 7 bases at V and 1 base at J; junction bases unmatched: 3. This CDR3 comprises 13 residues. The CDR3 loop is CSGRQGGTDTQYF. The CDR3 coding sequence is TGCAGCGGGAGACAGGGGGGCACAGATACGCAGTATTTT.

The gene calls are TRBV4-1 and TRBJ2-7; D is unclear. V dropped 7 bases and J dropped 3 bases, with 7 bases sitting between them. CDR1 MGHRA and CDR2 YSYEKL come from the germline V gene. The CDR3 is 11 amino acids. CDR3: CASNQDYEQYF. CDR3 DNA: TGCGCCAGCAACCAGGACTACGAGCAGTACTTC.

This clonotype was observed a few times. V gene TRBV20-1 combines with J gene TRBJ1-5, with 8 bases identical to TRBD1. The CDR3 has 13 residues. CDR1 DFQATT and CDR2 SNEGSKA come from the germline V gene (reference sequence). Trimming removed 6 bases from V and 7 bases from J; junction bases left unmatched: 8. This CDR3 is CSAYQGAGQPQHF. As DNA, the CDR3 is TGCAGTGCCTACCAGGGGGCAGGGCAGCCCCAGCATTTT.

V and J are TRBV20-1 and TRBJ2-2; no clear D gene. V was clipped by 3 bases and J by 2 bases, with 10 bases between them. This CDR3 is 14 amino acids long. The V gene's germline CDR1 is DFQATT and CDR2 SNEGSKA (reference sequence). In DNA form, the CDR3 reads TGCAGTGCTAGTACAAGGGCAAACACCGGGGAGCTGTTTTTT. It specifies CSASTRANTGELFF.

This clonotype has only a few counts. CDR3 protein: CASSQPGTVGKNIQYF. For the CDR3, the DNA is TGCGCCAGCAGCCAACCCGGGACGGTGGGCAAAAACATTCAGTACTTC. This chain links TRBV4-1 with TRBJ2-4; D is perhaps TRBD1 or TRBD2 (5 bases each). Trimming pared 2 bases from V and 3 bases from J, leaving 14 bases between. CDR1 is MGHRA and CDR2 is YSYEKL in the germline V gene. The length of the CDR3 is 16 residues.

J is TRBJ2-7 and V is TRBV7-9; D remains ambiguous. Per the germline V gene, CDR1 is SEHNR and CDR2 is FQNEAQ (reference sequence). Trimming removed 1 base at V and 5 bases at J, with 12 bases between. The CDR3 loop spans 14 amino acids. The CDR3 nucleotides read TGTGCCAGCAGCTTAGGGACCCAAAGGAACGAGCAGTACTTC. Encoded protein: CASSLGTQRNEQYF. Full variable domain (remainder filled in from reference TRBV7-9 and TRBJ2-7): DTGVSQNPRHKITKRGQNVTFRCDPISEHNRLYWYRQTLGQGPEFLTYFQNEAQLEKSRLLSDRFSAERPKGSFSTLEIQRTEQGDSAMYLCASSLGTQRNEQYFGPGTRLTVT.

V is TRBV29-1 and J is TRBJ2-7, with unresolved D. The germline CDR1 and CDR2 sequences are SQVTM and ANQGSEA. CDR3 length: 11 amino acids. Trimming left V 2 bases short and J 2 bases short, with 4 bases between. CDR3 DNA sequence: TGCAGCGTTGAAACAGCCTACGAGCAGTACTTC. This translates into CSVETAYEQYF.

This clonotype is a singleton in its sample. V is TRBV9 and J is TRBJ2-3; TRBD1 agrees at 7 bases. V lost 1 base and J lost 0; bases outside the gene matches: 8. This CDR3 contains 17 residues. In germline, CDR1 is SGDLS, CDR2 YYNGEE. In DNA, the CDR3 is TGTGCCAGCAGCGTACGAGGCGGACAGGCTAGCACAGATACGCAGTATTTT. It translates to CASSVRGGQASTDTQYF.

The rearrangement links TRBV6-2 or TRBV6-3 to TRBJ1-5; D is ambiguous. CDR3 length equals 14 residues. Looked up from germline, CDR1 is MNHEY and CDR2 is SVGEGT. Trimming took off 5 bases at V and 5 bases at J, with 13 bases between the two ends. The CDR3 coding sequence is TGTGCCAGCAGTCCAGCCCTACTCTATCAGCCCCAGCATTTT. Translated: CASSPALLYQPQHF.

In this sample, this clonotype turned up a few times. The chain employs TRBV29-1 and TRBJ2-1, with TRBD2 matching over 9 bases. J gave up 15 bases and V 4 bases, and 16 bases lay outside the gene matches. The CDR3 loop spans 14 amino acids. Per germline, CDR1 SQVTM and CDR2 ANQGSEA. The CDR3: CSVGEVAGVNVWFF. For the CDR3, the DNA is TGCAGCGTTGGTGAGGTAGCGGGAGTTAATGTATGGTTCTTC.

V gene TRBV7-2 combines with J gene TRBJ2-3, with 8 bases matching TRBD1. Germline V gene lookup returns CDR1 SGHTA and CDR2 FQGNSA. Trimming took 5 bases from V and 8 from J; bases not matched to a gene: 15. The CDR3 spans 16 residues. CDR3 residues: CASSPQTGARTGTQYF. CDR3 bases: TGTGCCAGCAGCCCCCAGACAGGGGCCCGTACCGGTACGCAGTATTTT.

This clonotype was seen only a few times. The rearrangement links TRBV6-6 to TRBJ1-4, with D possibly being TRBD1 (6 bases). From germline, CDR1 is MNHNY and CDR2 SVGAGI (reference sequence). There are 15 residues in the CDR3. V was trimmed by 4 bases and J by 4 bases, leaving 13 bases between them. The CDR3 is CASSSSGVLNEKLFF. The CDR3 DNA reads TGTGCCAGCAGTTCATCAGGGGTCCTTAATGAAAAACTGTTTTTT.

The genes are TRBV4-3 and TRBJ1-2, with D perhaps matching TRBD1 (6 bases). V lost 0 bases, J lost 0 bases, and 17 bases lay in between. This CDR3 region has 18 residues. Germline CDR1 and CDR2: LGHNA and YSLEER. Written as DNA, the CDR3 is TGCGCCAGCAGCCAAGATGGGGGCAGGCGTTCCCCTAACTATGGCTACACCTTC. It encodes CASSQDGGRRSPNYGYTF.